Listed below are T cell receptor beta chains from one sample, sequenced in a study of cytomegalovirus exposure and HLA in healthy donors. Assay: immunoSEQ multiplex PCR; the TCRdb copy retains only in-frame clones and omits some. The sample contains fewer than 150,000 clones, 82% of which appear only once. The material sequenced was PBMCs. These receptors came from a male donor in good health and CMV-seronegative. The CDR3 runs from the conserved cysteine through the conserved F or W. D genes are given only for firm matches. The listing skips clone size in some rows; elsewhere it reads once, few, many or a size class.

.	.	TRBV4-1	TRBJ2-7	TGCGCCAGCAGCCAACCTTGGGAGAACGAGCAGTACTTC	CASSQPWENEQYF
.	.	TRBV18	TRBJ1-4	TGTGCCAGCTCCGGACAGACTGAAAAACTGTTTTTT	CASSGQTEKLFF
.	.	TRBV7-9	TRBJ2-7	TGTGCCAGCAGAAACAGCAGCTCCTACGAGCAGTACTTC	CASRNSSSYEQYF
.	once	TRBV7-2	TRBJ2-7	TGTGCCAGCAGCCCCCGAGGGTGGGGATCTGGGAACGGCGAGCAGTACTTC	CASSPRGWGSGNGEQYF
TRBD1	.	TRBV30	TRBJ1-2	TGTGCCATCCAACGACAGGGCTATGGCTACACCTTC	CAIQRQGYGYTF
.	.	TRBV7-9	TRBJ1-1	TGTGCCAGCAGCCCCAGGGGGAACACTGAAGCTTTCTTT	CASSPRGNTEAFF
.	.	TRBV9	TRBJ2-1	TGTGCCAGCAGCGTAGACCTATTAGGGAGAAACTCCTACAATGAGCAGTTCTTC	CASSVDLLGRNSYNEQFF
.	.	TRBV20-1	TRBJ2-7	TGCAGTGCTAGCCCAGGTTACGAGCAGTACTTC	CSASPGYEQYF
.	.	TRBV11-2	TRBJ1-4	TGTGCCAGCAGCTCCCCTAGGGAGGCCTTCAATGAAAAACTGTTTTTT	CASSSPREAFNEKLFF
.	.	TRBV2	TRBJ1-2	TGTGCCAGCAGTGGCGCCTATGGCTACACCTTC	CASSGAYGYTF
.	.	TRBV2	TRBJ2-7	TGTGCCAGCAGTGAACAGGGTTACGAGCAGTACTTC	CASSEQGYEQYF
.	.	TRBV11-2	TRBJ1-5	TGTGCCAGCAGCTTTGGGGGGGGTCAGCCCCAGCATTTT	CASSFGGGQPQHF
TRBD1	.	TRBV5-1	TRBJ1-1	TGCGCCAGCAGCATCGGACAGGGCCAGGATACTGAAGCTTTCTTT	CASSIGQGQDTEAFF
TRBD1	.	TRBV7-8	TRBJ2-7	TGTGCCAGCAGCTTAGACAGGGGGGCGGCTCGCGAGCAGTACTTC	CASSLDRGAAREQYF
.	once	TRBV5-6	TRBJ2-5	TGTGCCAGCAGCTACGGACTATCAGAAGAGACCCAGTACTTC	CASSYGLSEETQYF
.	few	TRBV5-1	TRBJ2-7	TGCGCCAGCAGCCTCAACTTTAGCCCCGAGCAGTACTTC	CASSLNFSPEQYF
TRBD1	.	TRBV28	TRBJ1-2	TGTGCCAGCAGTATAGTGACAGGGCAAGGCTATGGCTACACCTTC	CASSIVTGQGYGYTF
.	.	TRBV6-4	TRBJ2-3	TGTGCCAGCAGTGATGGAGAGGGATCAGATACGCAGTATTTT	CASSDGEGSDTQYF
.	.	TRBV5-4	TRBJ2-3	TGTGCCAGCACCGGGGGAGCGAGTAGCACAGATACGCAGTATTTT	CASTGGASSTDTQYF
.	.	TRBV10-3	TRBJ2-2	TGTGCCATCAGTGAAACCGGGAGGAACACCGGGGAGCTGTTTTTT	CAISETGRNTGELFF
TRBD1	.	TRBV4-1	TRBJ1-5	TGCGCCAGCAGCCAATGGACAGGTGATCAGCCCCAGCATTTT	CASSQWTGDQPQHF
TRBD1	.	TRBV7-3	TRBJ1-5	TGTGCCAGCAGCTTATCCGGGACAGGGGACCAGCCCCAGCATTTT	CASSLSGTGDQPQHF
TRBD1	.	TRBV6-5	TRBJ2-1	TGTGCCAGCAGTGACCCGGGACAGAACAATGAGCAGTTCTTC	CASSDPGQNNEQFF
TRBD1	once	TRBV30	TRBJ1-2	TGTGCCTGGAGTGTAAATCCCCGCGGGACAGGTTATGGCTACACCTTC	CAWSVNPRGTGYGYTF
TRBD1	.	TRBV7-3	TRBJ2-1	TGTGCCAGCAGCTTACCCGGGACAGGCAATGAGCAGTTCTTC	CASSLPGTGNEQFF
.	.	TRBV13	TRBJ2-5	TGTGCCAGCAGCTTTGCCTCGTCTGGGCGAGAGACCCAGTACTTC	CASSFASSGRETQYF
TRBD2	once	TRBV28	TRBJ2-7	TGTGCCAGCAGTTTCGCTAGCGGGATCGGTGAGCAGTACTTC	CASSFASGIGEQYF
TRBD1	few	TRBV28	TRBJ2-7	TGTGCCAGCAGTTCACTTCGGGGGGACAGGGGAGGGTACGAGCAGTACTTC	CASSSLRGDRGGYEQYF